This is a list of T cell receptor beta chains from one sample in a study of cytomegalovirus exposure and HLA in healthy donors. Generated by immunoSEQ multiplex PCR, the TCRdb table keeps only in-frame clones and is missing some. The sample records fewer than 85,000 clones, more than 75% being singletons. The material sequenced was PBMCs. Every receptor here comes from a man aged 40-49 years in good health and CMV-seronegative. CDR3s include the opening cysteine and the closing phenylalanine or tryptophan. A D gene is named only where the DNA matches it firmly. Size tells how often a clone was seen (once, few, many) or the class of an expanded clone, and some rows leave it out.

j_gene: TRBJ1-5
d_gene: TRBD1
abundance: -
v_gene: TRBV2
CDR3nt: TGTGCCAGCAGATCACAGGGGACGGGCAATCAGCCCCAGCATTTT
CDR3aa: CASRSQGTGNQPQHF

j_gene: TRBJ1-4
d_gene: -
abundance: -
v_gene: TRBV6-6
CDR3nt: TGTGCCAGCCGTTGGGCAGGGGACGAAAAACTGTTTTTT
CDR3aa: CASRWAGDEKLFF

j_gene: TRBJ1-1
d_gene: -
abundance: -
v_gene: TRBV5-1
CDR3nt: TGCGCCAGCAGCCTAAGTTTACAGGAGAACACTGAAGCTTTCTTT
CDR3aa: CASSLSLQENTEAFF

j_gene: TRBJ2-2
d_gene: TRBD1
abundance: -
v_gene: TRBV2
CDR3nt: TGTGCCAGCAGGTTGACAGGGACGAACACCGGGGAGCTGTTTTTT
CDR3aa: CASRLTGTNTGELFF

j_gene: TRBJ2-6
d_gene: -
abundance: once
v_gene: TRBV2
CDR3nt: TGTGCCAGCCTTAGTGGGCCGCGCTCTGGGGCCAACGTCCTGACTTTC
CDR3aa: CASLSGPRSGANVLTF

j_gene: TRBJ1-5
d_gene: -
abundance: -
v_gene: TRBV27
CDR3nt: TGTGCCAGCAGCCCGGAGGGGCCTAGCAATCAGCCCCAGCATTTT
CDR3aa: CASSPEGPSNQPQHF

j_gene: TRBJ1-2
d_gene: -
abundance: -
v_gene: TRBV6-6
CDR3nt: TGTGCCAGCAGACAGGGCGGCTATGGCTACACCTTC
CDR3aa: CASRQGGYGYTF

j_gene: TRBJ2-1
d_gene: TRBD2
abundance: -
v_gene: TRBV7-3
CDR3nt: TGTGCCAGCAGCTTATATATGGGCGGGGGGCCCCACAATGAGCAGTTCTTC
CDR3aa: CASSLYMGGGPHNEQFF

j_gene: TRBJ1-5
d_gene: -
abundance: -
v_gene: TRBV28
CDR3nt: TGTGCCAGCAGGGCGGGCAATCAGCCCCAGCATTTT
CDR3aa: CASRAGNQPQHF

j_gene: TRBJ1-2
d_gene: -
abundance: -
v_gene: TRBV5-1
CDR3nt: TGCGCCAGCAGCTTGGGACCGGGACTCCCCTATGGCTACACCTTC
CDR3aa: CASSLGPGLPYGYTF

j_gene: TRBJ2-1
d_gene: -
abundance: -
v_gene: TRBV19
CDR3nt: TGTGCCAGTGAAAACAGACCAAACTACAATGAGCAGTTCTTC
CDR3aa: CASENRPNYNEQFF

j_gene: TRBJ2-7
d_gene: -
abundance: -
v_gene: TRBV28
CDR3nt: TGTGCCAGCACGGACACCTACGAGCAGTACTTC
CDR3aa: CASTDTYEQYF

j_gene: TRBJ2-5
d_gene: TRBD1
abundance: -
v_gene: TRBV5-1
CDR3nt: TGCGCCAGCAGCTTGGAGAGGGGGCCCCAAGAGACCCAGTACTTC
CDR3aa: CASSLERGPQETQYF

j_gene: TRBJ1-5
d_gene: -
abundance: once
v_gene: TRBV15
CDR3nt: TGTGCCACCACCAAGGACAGCCATAGCAATCAGCCCCAGCATTTT
CDR3aa: CATTKDSHSNQPQHF

j_gene: TRBJ2-7
d_gene: TRBD2
abundance: -
v_gene: TRBV5-1
CDR3nt: TGCGCCAGCAGCACCGGGACTAGCGGGGGCGAGCAGTACTTC
CDR3aa: CASSTGTSGGEQYF

j_gene: TRBJ1-2
d_gene: -
abundance: -
v_gene: TRBV28
CDR3nt: TGTGCCAGCAGTTTACCGCCAGTATATGGCTACACCTTC
CDR3aa: CASSLPPVYGYTF

j_gene: TRBJ2-7
d_gene: -
abundance: -
v_gene: TRBV19
CDR3nt: TGTGCCAGTAGTGGGCCAGGTCTATACGAGCAGTACTTC
CDR3aa: CASSGPGLYEQYF

j_gene: TRBJ2-3
d_gene: TRBD1
abundance: -
v_gene: TRBV10-2
CDR3nt: TGCGCCAGCAGTAGGGGGACAGGGGGCGGAGATACGCAGTATTTT
CDR3aa: CASSRGTGGGDTQYF

j_gene: TRBJ2-7
d_gene: -
abundance: -
v_gene: TRBV14
CDR3nt: TGTGCCAGCAGCCAAACCGCAGGGGCTCCGCAGTACTTC
CDR3aa: CASSQTAGAPQYF

j_gene: TRBJ1-2
d_gene: -
abundance: -
v_gene: TRBV5-1
CDR3nt: TGCGCCAGCAGCCCCCCGGAAGCGGTCAACTATGGCTACACCTTC
CDR3aa: CASSPPEAVNYGYTF

j_gene: TRBJ1-1
d_gene: TRBD1
abundance: few
v_gene: TRBV18
CDR3nt: TGTGCCAGCTCGCCCAGACAGGGGGAAGCTTCCTTT
CDR3aa: CASSPRQGEASF

j_gene: TRBJ2-1
d_gene: TRBD1
abundance: -
v_gene: TRBV5-6
CDR3nt: TGTGCCAGCAGCTCCGGACAGGGGCGGTACAATGAGCAGTTCTTC
CDR3aa: CASSSGQGRYNEQFF

j_gene: TRBJ2-7
d_gene: -
abundance: -
v_gene: TRBV7-9
CDR3nt: TGTGCCAGCAGCTTGGCCAGGTCCTACGAGCAGTACTTC
CDR3aa: CASSLARSYEQYF

j_gene: TRBJ1-1
d_gene: -
abundance: many
v_gene: TRBV6-6
CDR3nt: TGTGCCAGCAGTTACGCAGGGAAGAACACTGAAGCTTTCTTT
CDR3aa: CASSYAGKNTEAFF

j_gene: TRBJ1-2
d_gene: TRBD1
abundance: -
v_gene: TRBV5-8
CDR3nt: TGTGCCAGCAGCCAGGGACAGGCTTACTATGGCTACACCTTC
CDR3aa: CASSQGQAYYGYTF

j_gene: TRBJ1-1
d_gene: TRBD1
abundance: once
v_gene: TRBV7-9
CDR3nt: TGTTCCAGCAGCCGCTCTCCGGGGACAGGGTATGGGGACACTGAAGCTTTCTTT
CDR3aa: CSSSRSPGTGYGDTEAFF

j_gene: TRBJ2-7
d_gene: TRBD1
abundance: -
v_gene: TRBV10-3
CDR3nt: TGTGCCATCAGTGACGGGACAGTTATCTCCTACGAGCAGTACTTC
CDR3aa: CAISDGTVISYEQYF

j_gene: TRBJ1-6
d_gene: -
abundance: -
v_gene: TRBV5-4
CDR3nt: TGTGCCAGCAGCTTGGACAACAATAATTCACCCCTCCACTTT
CDR3aa: CASSLDNNNSPLHF

j_gene: TRBJ2-3
d_gene: TRBD2
abundance: -
v_gene: TRBV18
CDR3nt: TGTGCCAGCTCACCGAGGACTAGCGGGGGATCAGATACGCAGTATTTT
CDR3aa: CASSPRTSGGSDTQYF

j_gene: TRBJ2-3
d_gene: -
abundance: -
v_gene: TRBV6-6
CDR3nt: TGTGCCAGCAGTTACCCCAGGGGGTGGGAGGAAGATACGCAGTATTTT
CDR3aa: CASSYPRGWEEDTQYF

j_gene: TRBJ2-1
d_gene: -
abundance: -
v_gene: TRBV6-1
CDR3nt: TGTGCCAGCAGCGGAAGGAGGGTTAGTGACAATGAGCAGTTCTTC
CDR3aa: CASSGRRVSDNEQFF

j_gene: TRBJ2-1
d_gene: -
abundance: -
v_gene: TRBV6-1
CDR3nt: TGTGCCAGCAGTGAAGTCGGACAGTACAATGAGCAGTTCTTC
CDR3aa: CASSEVGQYNEQFF

j_gene: TRBJ1-5
d_gene: TRBD1
abundance: few
v_gene: TRBV4-1
CDR3nt: TGCGCCAGCAGCCAAACAGAAGGGACAGGTCGCAATCAGCCCCAGCATTTT
CDR3aa: CASSQTEGTGRNQPQHF

j_gene: TRBJ2-1
d_gene: -
abundance: few
v_gene: TRBV6-5
CDR3nt: TGTGCCAGCAGGGCCGTTGGTGAGCAGTTCTTC
CDR3aa: CASRAVGEQFF

j_gene: TRBJ1-6
d_gene: -
abundance: -
v_gene: TRBV4-1
CDR3nt: TGCGCCAGCAGCCACACGTCGGCGGAGAGCTCCTATAATTCACCCCTCCACTTT
CDR3aa: CASSHTSAESSYNSPLHF

j_gene: TRBJ2-2
d_gene: TRBD1
abundance: -
v_gene: TRBV5-4
CDR3nt: TGTGCCAGCAGCGCTGGACAGGGGATGGTGTCCACCGGGGAGCTGTTTTTT
CDR3aa: CASSAGQGMVSTGELFF

j_gene: TRBJ2-1
d_gene: TRBD1
abundance: -
v_gene: TRBV6-5
CDR3nt: TGTGCCAGCAGACAAAGACAGGGTTTCTACAATGAGCAGTTCTTC
CDR3aa: CASRQRQGFYNEQFF

j_gene: TRBJ1-1
d_gene: TRBD1
abundance: -
v_gene: TRBV6-6
CDR3nt: TGTGCCAGCAGTACCCTGACAGGGGGGGTTGAAGCTTTCTTT
CDR3aa: CASSTLTGGVEAFF

j_gene: TRBJ2-4
d_gene: -
abundance: -
v_gene: TRBV10-3
CDR3nt: TGTGCCATCAGTGATCAGGGTAACATTCAGTACTTC
CDR3aa: CAISDQGNIQYF

j_gene: TRBJ1-3
d_gene: -
abundance: -
v_gene: TRBV2
CDR3nt: TGTGCCAGCCCGAAACCTGGGGGGACCTCTGGAAACACCATATATTTT
CDR3aa: CASPKPGGTSGNTIYF

j_gene: TRBJ2-7
d_gene: -
abundance: -
v_gene: TRBV19
CDR3nt: TGTGCCAGTAGTGAAGGACCGGGCAGCGGGGAGCAGTACTTC
CDR3aa: CASSEGPGSGEQYF

j_gene: TRBJ1-4
d_gene: -
abundance: -
v_gene: TRBV18
CDR3nt: TGTGCCAGCTCACCTAATACAGGGAAGAGGATTGAAAAACTGTTTTTT
CDR3aa: CASSPNTGKRIEKLFF

j_gene: TRBJ2-2
d_gene: -
abundance: few
v_gene: TRBV2
CDR3nt: TGTGCCGTCGAGGGGGTCGACACCGGGGAGCTGTTTTTT
CDR3aa: CAVEGVDTGELFF

j_gene: TRBJ2-7
d_gene: TRBD2
abundance: -
v_gene: TRBV4-1
CDR3nt: TGCGCCAGCAGAAACCGGGGGGACCACTCCTACGAGCAGTACTTC
CDR3aa: CASRNRGDHSYEQYF

j_gene: TRBJ1-1
d_gene: -
abundance: once
v_gene: TRBV7-3
CDR3nt: TGTGCCAGCAGCTTAACAGGAGCTACTGAAGCTTTCTTT
CDR3aa: CASSLTGATEAFF

j_gene: TRBJ2-5
d_gene: -
abundance: -
v_gene: TRBV10-3
CDR3nt: TGTGCCATAGCGACAGCACAGGCAGGGGAGACCCAGTACTTC
CDR3aa: CAIATAQAGETQYF

j_gene: TRBJ2-1
d_gene: TRBD2
abundance: -
v_gene: TRBV28
CDR3nt: TGTGCCAGTTTGGACGGGGGGAGCTCCTACAATGAGCAGTTCTTC
CDR3aa: CASLDGGSSYNEQFF

j_gene: TRBJ2-5
d_gene: -
abundance: -
v_gene: TRBV7-7
CDR3nt: TGTGCTAGCAGCTTAACGCCGGGGGTCCAAGAGACCCAGTACTTC
CDR3aa: CASSLTPGVQETQYF

j_gene: TRBJ2-6
d_gene: TRBD1
abundance: -
v_gene: TRBV5-1
CDR3nt: TGCGCCAGCAGCACCACAGGGGCTGGGGCCAACGTCCTGACTTTC
CDR3aa: CASSTTGAGANVLTF

j_gene: TRBJ2-1
d_gene: -
abundance: -
v_gene: TRBV9
CDR3nt: TGTGCCAGCAGCCCCCCCGGAGGGTTCTACAATGAGCAGTTCTTC
CDR3aa: CASSPPGGFYNEQFF

j_gene: TRBJ1-2
d_gene: TRBD1
abundance: -
v_gene: TRBV19
CDR3nt: TGTGCCAGTAGTATCGGACAGGGAGGTGGCTACACCTTC
CDR3aa: CASSIGQGGGYTF

j_gene: TRBJ1-3
d_gene: -
abundance: -
v_gene: TRBV29-1
CDR3nt: TGCAGCGTCGGGGGGCCCGGTCCTGGAAACACCATATATTTT
CDR3aa: CSVGGPGPGNTIYF